The 12 T cell receptor beta chains listed next were all sequenced from one sample in a study of identical twins. TCRdb ran MiXCR on the 5' RACE reads and lists one entry per CDR3 protein. The sample contains more than 400,000 distinct CDR3 sequences, approximately 14% of which appear only once. This sample was also put to use in a study of yellow fever vaccine responses in identical twins.

Sequencing was done on a sample of CD4+ T cells sorted from blood. The receptors were sampled from a young woman in good health.

This clonotype was counted a few times. The CDR3 is CAISQSGGAVANVLTF. DNA of the CDR3: TGTGCCATCAGTCAATCAGGGGGCGCCGTGGCCAACGTCCTGACTTTC. V is TRBV10-3 and J is TRBJ2-6, with 8 bases aligning to TRBD1. The germline gives CDR1 ENHRY, CDR2 SYGVKD. This CDR3 has 16 residues. The V gene end was trimmed by 5 bases and the J gene end by 6 bases; junction bases not matched to a gene: 9.

The rearrangement links TRBV7-3 to TRBJ2-3; TRBD2 is a possible D gene (5 bases). V dropped 3 bases and J dropped 2 bases, with 15 bases sitting between them. The V gene's germline CDR1 is SGHTA and CDR2 FQGTGA. The CDR3 is 16 amino acids. The DNA for the CDR3 is TGTGCCAGCAGCTTGGGTTTTGCGGGTTCCACAGATACGCAGTATTTT. It specifies CASSLGFAGSTDTQYF.

J is TRBJ1-2 and V is TRBV7-2; the D is unclear. Trimming shortened V by 3 bases and J by 8 bases, and 16 bases separated the two germline ends. Germline V CDR1 and CDR2: SGHTA, FQGNSA. The CDR3 spans 14 residues. CDR3 protein: CASSFTGMVYGYTF. Written as DNA, the CDR3 is TGTGCCAGCAGCTTCACTGGGATGGTGTACGGCTACACCTTC. Full variable domain (missing parts from reference TRBV7-2 and TRBJ1-2): GAGVSQSPSNKVTEKGKDVELRCDPISGHTALYWYRQSLGQGLEFLIYFQGNSAPDKSGLPSDRFSAERTGGSVSTLTIQRTQQEDSAVYLCASSFTGMVYGYTFGSGTRLTVV.

Written as DNA, the CDR3 is TGTGCCAGCAGGGACGAGACCCAGTACTTC. Its translation is CASRDETQYF. This chain uses TRBV3-1 with TRBJ2-5; D is uncertain. Germline assignment: CDR1 LGHDT and CDR2 YNNKEL (reference sequence). The V end lost 6 bases, the J end lost 5 bases, and 4 bases lay between the germline ends. CDR3 length equals 10 residues.

The CDR3 DNA sequence: TGTGCCAGCAGCTTGTGGGGGACAGACTCAGGTGGAGAGACCCAGTACTTC. It translates to CASSLWGTDSGGETQYF. The chain links TRBV5-5 to TRBJ2-5; TRBD1 aligns across 7 bases. The CDR3 totals 17 residues. The junction had 13 bases not matched to a gene; V was cut back by 1 base and J by 4 bases. Germline values: CDR1 SGHKS, CDR2 YYEKEE (reference sequence).

This clonotype has more than one count but fewer than ten. The chain uses TRBV5-1 and TRBJ1-1; D ambiguous. With 0 bases removed from V and 0 bases from J, the gap between germline ends came to 9 bases. Germline loops: CDR1 SGHRS, CDR2 YFSETQ. This CDR3 is built from 15 residues. CDR3: CASSLVANMNTEAFF. DNA for the CDR3: TGCGCCAGCAGCTTGGTAGCCAATATGAACACTGAAGCTTTCTTT.

The chain combines TRBV18 with TRBJ2-7, with D unresolved. CDR3 size: 13 residues. The germline CDR1 and CDR2 sequences are KGHSH and LQKENI. V lost 2 bases and J lost 0, with 5 bases in between. CDR3 in DNA: TGTGCCAGCTCACCAGTGCCCTCCTACGAGCAGTACTTC. This sequence encodes CASSPVPSYEQYF.

This clonotype has just a few counts. The rearrangement joins TRBV11-2 to TRBJ2-7, with 11 bases identical to TRBD2. Germline V gene data show CDR1 as SGHAT and CDR2 as FQNNGV. Unmatched junction bases numbered 7, after V lost 0 bases and J lost 0 bases. The CDR3 has 18 residues. The chain's CDR3 is CASSLDRLAGGTSYEQYF. The CDR3 DNA follows: TGTGCCAGCAGCTTAGATCGTCTAGCGGGAGGAACCTCCTACGAGCAGTACTTC.

V is TRBV6-1 and J is TRBJ2-7; D might be TRBD1 (7 bases). V gave up 4 bases and J gave up 3 bases, with 22 bases separating them. The germline V gene has CDR1 MNHNS and CDR2 SASEGT. The CDR3 contains 17 residues. The CDR3 sequence: CASSGYTPGRGDYEQYF. The CDR3 DNA follows: TGTGCCAGCAGTGGATACACCCCGGGCAGGGGGGACTACGAGCAGTACTTC.

The rearrangement links TRBV6-5 to TRBJ1-5; D remains ambiguous. The germline V and J ends were trimmed by 0 bases and 4 bases, with 10 bases remaining between them. CDR3 length: 15 residues. Germline V gives CDR1 MNHEY, CDR2 SVGAGI. CDR3 in DNA: TGTGCCAGCAGTTACTCTGGGCAGTTTAATCAGCCCCAGCATTTT. This sequence encodes CASSYSGQFNQPQHF.

In its sample, this clonotype was seen a few times. The J gene is TRBJ2-2, the V gene TRBV2; 7 positions match TRBD2. Germline trimming cut 6 bases from V and 0 bases from J; bases unmatched to any gene: 4. Germline assignment: CDR1 SNHLY and CDR2 FYNNEI. This CDR3 has 15 residues. The CDR3 is CASSGLVSNTGELFF. The CDR3 coding sequence is TGTGCCAGCAGCGGACTAGTATCGAACACCGGGGAGCTGTTTTTT.

The chain recombines TRBV12-3 or TRBV12-4 with TRBJ2-1; 9 nucleotides agree with TRBD2. This CDR3 spans 16 amino acids. The V segment lost 2 bases and the J segment 7 bases; nucleotides outside the gene matches: 9. The chain's CDR3 is CASSLLAGGLGNEQFF. CDR3 in DNA: TGTGCCAGCAGTTTACTGGCGGGAGGGCTCGGGAATGAGCAGTTCTTC.